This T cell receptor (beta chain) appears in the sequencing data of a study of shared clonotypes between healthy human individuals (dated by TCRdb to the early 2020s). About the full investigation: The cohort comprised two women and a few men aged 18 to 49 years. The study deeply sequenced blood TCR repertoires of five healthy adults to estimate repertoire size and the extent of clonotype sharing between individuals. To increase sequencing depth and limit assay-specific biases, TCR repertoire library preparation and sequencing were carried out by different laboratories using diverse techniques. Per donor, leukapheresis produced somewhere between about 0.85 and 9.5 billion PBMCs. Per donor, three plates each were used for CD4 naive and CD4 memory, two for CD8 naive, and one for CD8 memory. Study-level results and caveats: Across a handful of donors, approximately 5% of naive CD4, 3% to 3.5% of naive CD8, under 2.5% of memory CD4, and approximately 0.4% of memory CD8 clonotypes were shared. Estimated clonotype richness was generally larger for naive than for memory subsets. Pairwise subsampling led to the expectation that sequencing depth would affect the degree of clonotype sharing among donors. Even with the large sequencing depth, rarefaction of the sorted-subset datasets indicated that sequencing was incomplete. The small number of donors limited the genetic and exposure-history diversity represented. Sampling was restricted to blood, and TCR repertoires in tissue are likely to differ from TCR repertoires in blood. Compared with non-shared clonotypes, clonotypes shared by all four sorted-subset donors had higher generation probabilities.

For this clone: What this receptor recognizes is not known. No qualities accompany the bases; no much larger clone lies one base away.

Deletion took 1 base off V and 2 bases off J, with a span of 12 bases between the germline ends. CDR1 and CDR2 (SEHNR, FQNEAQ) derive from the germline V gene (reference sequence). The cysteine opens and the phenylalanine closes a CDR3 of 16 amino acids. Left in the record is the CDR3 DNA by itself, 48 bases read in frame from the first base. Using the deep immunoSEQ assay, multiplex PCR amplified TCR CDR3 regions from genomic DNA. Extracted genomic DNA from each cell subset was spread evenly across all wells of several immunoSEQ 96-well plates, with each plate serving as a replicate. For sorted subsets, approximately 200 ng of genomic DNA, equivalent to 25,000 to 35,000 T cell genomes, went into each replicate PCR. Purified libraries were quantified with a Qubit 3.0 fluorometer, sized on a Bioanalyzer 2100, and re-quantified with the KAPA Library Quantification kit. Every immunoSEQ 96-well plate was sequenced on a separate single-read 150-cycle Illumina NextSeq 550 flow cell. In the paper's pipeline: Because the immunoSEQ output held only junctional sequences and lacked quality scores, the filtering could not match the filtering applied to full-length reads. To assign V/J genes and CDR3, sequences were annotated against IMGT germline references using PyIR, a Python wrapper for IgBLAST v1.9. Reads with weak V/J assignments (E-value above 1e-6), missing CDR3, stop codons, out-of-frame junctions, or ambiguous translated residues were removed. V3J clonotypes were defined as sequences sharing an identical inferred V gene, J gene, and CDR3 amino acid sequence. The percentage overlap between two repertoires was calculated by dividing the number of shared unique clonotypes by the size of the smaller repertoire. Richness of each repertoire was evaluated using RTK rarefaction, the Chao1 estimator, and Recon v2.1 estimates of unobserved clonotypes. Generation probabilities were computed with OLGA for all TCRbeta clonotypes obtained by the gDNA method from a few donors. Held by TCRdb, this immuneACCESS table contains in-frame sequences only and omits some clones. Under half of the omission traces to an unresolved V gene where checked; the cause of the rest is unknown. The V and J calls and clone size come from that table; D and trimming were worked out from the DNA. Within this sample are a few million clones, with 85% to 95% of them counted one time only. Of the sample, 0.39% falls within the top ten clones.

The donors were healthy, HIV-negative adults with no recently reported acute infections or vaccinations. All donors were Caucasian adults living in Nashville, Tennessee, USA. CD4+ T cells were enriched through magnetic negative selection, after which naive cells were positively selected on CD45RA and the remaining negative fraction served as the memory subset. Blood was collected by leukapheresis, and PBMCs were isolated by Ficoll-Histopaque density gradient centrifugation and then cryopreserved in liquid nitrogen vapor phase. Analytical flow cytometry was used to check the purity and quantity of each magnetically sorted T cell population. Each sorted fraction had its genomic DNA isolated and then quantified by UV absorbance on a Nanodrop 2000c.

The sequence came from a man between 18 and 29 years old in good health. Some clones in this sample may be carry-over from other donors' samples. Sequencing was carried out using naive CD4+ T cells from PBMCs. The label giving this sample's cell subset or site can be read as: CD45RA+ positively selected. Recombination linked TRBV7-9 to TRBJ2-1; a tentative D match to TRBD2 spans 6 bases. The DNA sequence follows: TGTGCCAGCAGCTTAGGAGCCGGGAGTCCCTACAATGAGCAGTTCTTC. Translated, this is CASSLGAGSPYNEQFF.